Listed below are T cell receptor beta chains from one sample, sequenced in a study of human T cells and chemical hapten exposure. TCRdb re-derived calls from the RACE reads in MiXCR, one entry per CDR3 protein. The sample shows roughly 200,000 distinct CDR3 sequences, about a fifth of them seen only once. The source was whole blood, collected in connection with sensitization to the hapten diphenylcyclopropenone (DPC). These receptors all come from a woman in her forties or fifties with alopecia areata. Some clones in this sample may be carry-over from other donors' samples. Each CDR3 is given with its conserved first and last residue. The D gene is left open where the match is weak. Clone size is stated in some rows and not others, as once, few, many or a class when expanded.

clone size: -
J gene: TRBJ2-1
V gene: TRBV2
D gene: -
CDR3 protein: CASSDSLARINEQFF
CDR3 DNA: TGTGCCAGCAGTGACAGCCTGGCTAGAATCAATGAGCAGTTCTTC

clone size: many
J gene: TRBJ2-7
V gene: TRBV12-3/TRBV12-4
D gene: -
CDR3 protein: CATSGTTAYEQYF
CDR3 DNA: TGTGCCACCTCCGGGACAACGGCCTACGAGCAGTACTTC

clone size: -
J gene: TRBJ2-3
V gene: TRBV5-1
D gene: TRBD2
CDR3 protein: CASRGLAGNTDTQYF
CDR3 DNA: TGCGCCAGCAGAGGACTAGCGGGAAACACAGATACGCAGTATTTT

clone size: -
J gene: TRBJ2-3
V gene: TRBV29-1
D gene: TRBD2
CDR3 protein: CSAQVLSGRYF
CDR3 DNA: TGCAGCGCTCAAGTTCTTAGCGGGAGGTATTTT

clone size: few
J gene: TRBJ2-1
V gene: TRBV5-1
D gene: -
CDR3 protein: CASRGAVGDNEQFF
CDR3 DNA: TGCGCCAGCAGGGGAGCGGTGGGGGACAATGAGCAGTTCTTC

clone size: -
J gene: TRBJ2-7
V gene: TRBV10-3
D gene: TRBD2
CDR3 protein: CAISEIAGGYEQYF
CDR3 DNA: TGTGCCATCAGTGAAATAGCGGGAGGTTACGAGCAGTACTTC

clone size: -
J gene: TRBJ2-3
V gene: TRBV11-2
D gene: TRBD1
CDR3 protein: CASSLDRGLDTQYF
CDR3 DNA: TGTGCCAGCAGTCTGGACAGGGGGTTAGATACGCAGTATTTT

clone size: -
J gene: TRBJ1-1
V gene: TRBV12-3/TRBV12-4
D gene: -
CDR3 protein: CASTLDLGTEAFF
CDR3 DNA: TGTGCCAGCACCCTTGATCTTGGGACTGAAGCTTTCTTT

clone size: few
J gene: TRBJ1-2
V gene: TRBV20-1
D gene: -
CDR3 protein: CSARAPGTNYGYTF
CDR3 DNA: TGCAGTGCTAGAGCCCCGGGAACTAACTATGGCTACACCTTC

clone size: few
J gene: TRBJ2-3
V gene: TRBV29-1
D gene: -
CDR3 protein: CSVERFDRQDFTDTQYF
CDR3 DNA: TGCAGCGTTGAACGGTTCGACAGACAAGACTTCACAGATACGCAGTATTTT

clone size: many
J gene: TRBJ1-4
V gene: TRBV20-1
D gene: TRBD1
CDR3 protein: CSARDQGAGNEKLFF
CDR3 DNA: TGCAGTGCTAGAGATCAGGGGGCTGGTAATGAAAAACTGTTTTTT

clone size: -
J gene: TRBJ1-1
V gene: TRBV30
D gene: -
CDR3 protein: CAWSLQRDTEAFF
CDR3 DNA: TGTGCCTGGAGTCTCCAAAGGGACACTGAAGCTTTCTTT

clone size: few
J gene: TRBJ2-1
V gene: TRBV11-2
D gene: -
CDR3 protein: CATQGGREVNEQFF
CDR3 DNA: TGTGCCACACAGGGCGGGCGAGAGGTCAATGAGCAGTTCTTC

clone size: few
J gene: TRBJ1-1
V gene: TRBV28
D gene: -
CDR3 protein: CASTPPGTQVPFF
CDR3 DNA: TGTGCCAGCACTCCCCCGGGGACCCAAGTGCCTTTCTTT

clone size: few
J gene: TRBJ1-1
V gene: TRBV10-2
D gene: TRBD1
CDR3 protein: CASSENSGTGGAEAFF
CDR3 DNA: TGCGCCAGCAGTGAGAACTCCGGGACAGGGGGTGCTGAAGCTTTCTTT

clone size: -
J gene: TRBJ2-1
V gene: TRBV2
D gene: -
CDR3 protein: CASSWDLGSYNEQFF
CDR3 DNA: TGTGCCAGCAGTTGGGACTTGGGCTCCTACAATGAGCAGTTCTTC

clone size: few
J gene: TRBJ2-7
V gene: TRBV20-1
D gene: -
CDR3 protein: CSAEEPQVGRSYEQYF
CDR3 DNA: TGCAGTGCTGAAGAACCCCAAGTTGGACGGTCCTACGAGCAGTACTTC

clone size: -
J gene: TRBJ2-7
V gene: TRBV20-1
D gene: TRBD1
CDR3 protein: CSASRDRSSYEQYF
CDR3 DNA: TGCAGTGCTAGCAGGGACAGGAGCTCCTACGAGCAGTACTTC

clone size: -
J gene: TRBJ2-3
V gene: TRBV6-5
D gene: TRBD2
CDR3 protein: CASKPSGSGSDTDTQYF
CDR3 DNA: TGTGCCAGCAAACCTAGCGGATCGGGGAGCGACACAGATACGCAGTATTTT

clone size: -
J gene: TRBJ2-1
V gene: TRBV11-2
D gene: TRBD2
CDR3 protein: CASSLPPRLAGGVHNEQFF
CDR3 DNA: TGTGCCAGCAGCTTACCCCCACGACTAGCGGGAGGGGTTCACAATGAGCAGTTCTTC

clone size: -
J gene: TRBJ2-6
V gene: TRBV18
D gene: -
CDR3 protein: CASSPFDRSSGANVLTF
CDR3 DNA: TGTGCCAGCTCACCTTTCGACAGAAGCTCTGGGGCCAACGTCCTGACTTTC

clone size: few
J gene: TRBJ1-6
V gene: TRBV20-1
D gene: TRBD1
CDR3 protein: CSAKQTGNNSPLHF
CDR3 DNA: TGCAGTGCTAAGCAGACAGGGAATAATTCACCCCTCCACTTT

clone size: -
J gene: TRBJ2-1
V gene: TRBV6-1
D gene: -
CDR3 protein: CASSPQGFYNEQFF
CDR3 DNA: TGTGCCAGCAGTCCTCAGGGGTTCTACAATGAGCAGTTCTTC

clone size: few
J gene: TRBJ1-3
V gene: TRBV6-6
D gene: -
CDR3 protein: CASSYSPLRDNSGNTIYF
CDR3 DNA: TGTGCCAGCAGTTACTCGCCCCTCAGGGATAACTCTGGAAACACCATATATTTT

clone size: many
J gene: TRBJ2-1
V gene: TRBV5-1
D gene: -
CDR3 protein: CASSFSVGSEQFF
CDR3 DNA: TGCGCCAGCAGCTTTTCGGTCGGTAGTGAGCAGTTCTTC

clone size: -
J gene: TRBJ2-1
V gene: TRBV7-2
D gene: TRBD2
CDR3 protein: CASSLSGSKFF
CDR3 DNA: TGTGCCAGCAGCTTAAGCGGGAGCAAGTTCTTC

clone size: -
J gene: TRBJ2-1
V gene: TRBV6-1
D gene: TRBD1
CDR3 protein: CAIKGGTAKQSSYNEQFF
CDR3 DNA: TGTGCCATCAAGGGTGGGACAGCCAAACAAAGCTCCTACAATGAGCAGTTCTTC

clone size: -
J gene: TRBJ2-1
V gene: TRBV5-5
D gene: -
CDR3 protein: CASSLVSTSIYNEQFF
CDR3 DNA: TGTGCCAGCAGCTTGGTGTCGACTTCAATCTACAATGAGCAGTTCTTC